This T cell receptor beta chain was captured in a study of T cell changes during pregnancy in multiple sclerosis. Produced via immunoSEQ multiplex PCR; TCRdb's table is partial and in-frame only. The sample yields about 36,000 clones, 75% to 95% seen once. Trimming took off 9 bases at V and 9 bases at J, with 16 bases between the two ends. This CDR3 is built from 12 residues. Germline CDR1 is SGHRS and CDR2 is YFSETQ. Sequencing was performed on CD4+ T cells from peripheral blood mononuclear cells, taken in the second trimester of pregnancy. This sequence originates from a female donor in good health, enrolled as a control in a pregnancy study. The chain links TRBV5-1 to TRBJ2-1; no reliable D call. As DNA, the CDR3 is TGCGCCACCCAAACCCATATCGGTGAGCAGTTCTTC. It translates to CATQTHIGEQFF.